This note documents a single T cell receptor (beta chain) sequence. Its specificity is unknown. The CDR3 extends over 16 amino acids. Germline V lookup: CDR1 SGHVS, CDR2 FNYEAQ. Trimming took off 5 bases at V and 3 bases at J, with 18 bases between the two ends. The data are from a study of T-cell memory formation after mild COVID-19. Overall study context: TCR clusters showed largely donor specificity. Overall study findings and caveats: CD4+ contracting clones lay mainly in CM and EM, CD8+ ones in EMRA. Clones contracting across day 15 to 85 had a balanced CD4/CD8 profile; later expanding clones leaned CD4+.

TCRdb re-analysed the 5' RACE reads in MiXCR, keeping a single row per CDR3 protein. The sample has approximately 410,000 distinct CDR3 sequences, 23% seen once. The chain couples TRBV7-6 to TRBJ2-3, with D tentatively TRBD2 (5 bases). The sequence derives from an adult woman who had mild COVID-19 (a few samples of this study predate the infection). Cell type and time point are not known. Sequencing was carried out using PBMCs or a T cell subset sorted from them (not recorded which). The CDR3: CASSPPRTWTTDTQYF. DNA for the CDR3: TGTGCCAGCAGCCCACCGCGGACTTGGACGACAGATACGCAGTATTTT.